The 9 T cell receptor beta chains reported below all come from one sample, sequenced in a study of OX40 agonist ivuxolimab in advanced cancers. Profiling relied on immunoSEQ multiplex PCR, and the TCRdb table lists in-frame clones only, not all of them. Among about 17,000 clones listed, around 67% were seen once. The sequencing used CD4+ or CD8+ T cells sorted from blood, collected in a trial of the OX40 agonist ivuxolimab. All receptors derive from an adult with an advanced solid tumor such as melanoma, head and neck, liver or kidney cancer.

The J gene is TRBJ2-7, the V gene TRBV27; D gene uncertain. CDR1 is MNHEY and CDR2 is SMNVEV in the germline V gene (reference sequence). This CDR3 comprises 12 residues. Trimming took 5 bases from V and 5 from J, leaving 10 bases between them. The CDR3 loop is CASSGRPDEQYF. In DNA, the CDR3 is TGTGCCAGCAGTGGACGACCGGACGAGCAGTACTTC.

The chain employs TRBV6-5 and TRBJ2-3; D is uncertain. V lost 0 bases and J lost 1, with 8 bases in between. Germline-derived CDR1 and CDR2 are MNHEY and SVGAGI. The CDR3 covers 15 residues. The DNA of the CDR3 is TGTGCCAGCAGTTACTCGGCTACTCGCACAGATACGCAGTATTTT. Protein product: CASSYSATRTDTQYF.

V is TRBV5-1 and J is TRBJ2-3, with D perhaps TRBD1 (6 bases). The ends were cut back, 0 bases at V and 0 bases at J, with 17 bases in the middle. Germline CDR1 and CDR2: SGHRS and YFSETQ. There are 18 residues in the CDR3. CDR3 loop: CASSLETGTTWSTDTQYF. In DNA, the CDR3 is TGCGCCAGCAGCTTGGAGACCGGGACAACCTGGAGCACAGATACGCAGTATTTT. Supplemented by reference TRBV5-1 and TRBJ2-3, the full variable domain reads KAGVTQTPRYLIKTRGQQVTLSCSPISGHRSVSWYQQTPGQGLQFLFEYFSETQRNKGNFPGRFSGRQFSNSRSEMNVSTLELGDSALYLCASSLETGTTWSTDTQYFGPGTRLTVL.

This clone has ten or more counts. The rearrangement links TRBV9 to TRBJ2-3, with a possible D match to TRBD2 (5 bases). CDR1 is SGDLS and CDR2 is YYNGEE in the germline V gene. V lost 0 bases and J 1 base, leaving 18 bases between the germline ends. The CDR3 consists of 18 residues. The CDR3 sequence is CASSVGLRGDGGTDTQYF. The CDR3 region has the DNA TGTGCCAGCAGCGTAGGTCTTCGGGGAGATGGAGGCACAGATACGCAGTATTTT.

V usage is TRBV19 and J usage is TRBJ1-1, with a tentative D call TRBD1 (6 bases). The germline V and J ends were trimmed by 6 bases and 0 bases, with 17 bases remaining between them. The length of the CDR3 is 16 residues. Germline V lookup: CDR1 LNHDA, CDR2 SQIVND (reference sequence). CDR3 coding DNA: TGTGCCAGTAGGACAGGTATATTTAGTATGAACACTGAAGCTTTCTTT. It codes for CASRTGIFSMNTEAFF.

V usage is TRBV4-3 and J usage is TRBJ2-1; 8 nucleotides align to TRBD2. The ends lost 3 bases at V and 4 bases at J; junction bases unmatched: 8. The CDR3 length is 16 residues. Germline V gene sequence: CDR1 LGHNA, CDR2 YSLEER. CDR3 loop: CASSHEAGGGYNEQFF. In DNA, the CDR3 is TGCGCCAGCAGCCACGAGGCGGGAGGAGGGTACAATGAGCAGTTCTTC.

This chain connects TRBV11-3 to TRBJ2-1; D possibly corresponds to TRBD2 (6 bases). Germline assignment: CDR1 SGHNT and CDR2 YENEEA. This CDR3 spans 15 amino acids. With 1 base removed from V and 3 bases from J, the gap between germline ends came to 10 bases. CDR3 DNA sequence: TGTGCCAGCAGCTTAGCTGGCGGGAACTACAATGAGCAGTTCTTC. It encodes CASSLAGGNYNEQFF.

The genes are TRBV29-1 and TRBJ2-7; tentatively, D is TRBD1 (5 bases). Germline CDR1 is SQVTM and CDR2 is ANQGSEA. The CDR3 is 14 residues long. V was shortened by 4 bases and J by 0 bases, with 13 bases between the two germline ends. DNA of the CDR3: TGCAGCGTTGGGGGCTTCGAGAGCTCCTACGAGCAGTACTTC. This codes for CSVGGFESSYEQYF.

This clone was detected once. The chain joins TRBV19 to TRBJ2-1, with D maybe TRBD1 (5 bases). Trimming shortened V by 3 bases and J by 5 bases, and 8 bases separated the two germline ends. The CDR3 consists of 13 residues. Germline values: CDR1 LNHDA, CDR2 SQIVND (reference sequence). CDR3 sequence (DNA): TGTGCCAGTAGTATCGACAGAAACAATGAGCAGTTCTTC. Its translation is CASSIDRNNEQFF.